Detailed here is one TCR beta chain. This entry comes from a study of blood T cell repertoires in COVID-19. Study-wide background: Both acute and convalescent COVID-19 samples were obtained from the United States, Italy and Spain. Sample material is recorded as cDNA or gDNA derived from T cells, B-cell-depleted T cells, or PBMCs.

Source study methods: Cell counts per sample came from amplifying reference gene primers. Sequencing used immunoSEQ multiplex PCR; TCRdb keeps in-frame clones, though not all of them. V and J calls and clone size are copied from that table; D and trimming were computed from the DNA. Of some 120,000 clones detected, approximately 71% appear once; the ten largest clones hold roughly 2%. CDR3 length equals 17 residues. Per germline, CDR1 SGHDT and CDR2 YYEEEE. V shed 0 bases and J shed 0 bases, with 14 bases lying between them. This receptor was obtained from a woman in her 70s with acute or convalescent COVID-19. What was sequenced was peripheral blood. V usage is TRBV5-6 and J usage is TRBJ2-3, with D possibly being TRBD2 (5 bases). CDR3 sequence reads: CASSLDKDWFSTDTQYF. The CDR3 region has the DNA TGTGCCAGCAGCTTGGATAAGGACTGGTTTAGCACAGATACGCAGTATTTT.